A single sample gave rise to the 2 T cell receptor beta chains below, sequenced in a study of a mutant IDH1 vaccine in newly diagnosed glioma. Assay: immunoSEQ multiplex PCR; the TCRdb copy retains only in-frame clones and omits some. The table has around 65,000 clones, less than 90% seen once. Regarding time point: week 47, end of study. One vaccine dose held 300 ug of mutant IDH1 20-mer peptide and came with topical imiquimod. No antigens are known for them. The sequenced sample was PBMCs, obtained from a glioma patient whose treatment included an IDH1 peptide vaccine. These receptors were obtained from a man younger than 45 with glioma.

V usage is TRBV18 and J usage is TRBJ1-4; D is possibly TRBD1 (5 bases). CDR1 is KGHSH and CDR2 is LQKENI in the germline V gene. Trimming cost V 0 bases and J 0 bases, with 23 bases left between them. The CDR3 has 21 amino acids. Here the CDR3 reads CASSPPRTSGRLIATNEKLFF. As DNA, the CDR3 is TGTGCCAGCTCACCACCTCGGACCTCGGGGCGGTTGATTGCAACTAATGAAAAACTGTTTTTT.

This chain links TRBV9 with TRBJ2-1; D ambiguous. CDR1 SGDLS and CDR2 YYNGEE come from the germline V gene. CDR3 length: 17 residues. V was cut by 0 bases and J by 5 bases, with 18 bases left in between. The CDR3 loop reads CASSVGLVRAGDNEQFF. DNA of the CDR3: TGTGCCAGCAGCGTAGGTTTGGTTCGGGCAGGTGACAATGAGCAGTTCTTC.